This section outlines one T cell receptor (beta chain) sequence together with its context. It lacks a known antigen. No base-level quality is on record; no much larger clone is a single base apart. Ophthalmopathy patients had moderately to severely active disease, Clinical Activity Score of at least 3, NOSPECS grade of at least 4, and duration under 3 months. The study excluded patients with uncontrolled infections, other autoimmune diseases, pregnancy or lactation. Diagnoses were based on clinical symptoms, serum thyroxine and TRAb, thyroid ultrasound and orbital computed tomography. PBMCs were separated from under 11 ml of fresh peripheral blood using Ficoll-Paque density gradient centrifugation. Trizol reagent was used to extract total RNA, and RNA quality was then checked on an Agilent 2100 Bioanalyzer. The TCR beta CDR3 regions were amplified from RNA transcripts. For the first round of RT-PCR on the TCR CDR3, the HTBI primer set was used together with the Qiagen OneStep RT-PCR kit. Libraries were constructed in a second round of multiplex PCR, after which size selection and purification were performed. Paired-end sequencing of the libraries was performed with 100 bp reads on an Illumina HiSeq2000. From the authors' description of their analysis: SOAPnuke was used to process the raw data, removing reads that contained adapters or uncalled bases, had a mean Phred below 15, or lacked an exact match to the constant primer or identifier. High-quality paired reads were merged using COPE v1.2.5, and each unique nucleotide sequence was defined as a clonotype. Clonotypes were aligned to IMGT TRBV, TRBD and TRBJ reference segments using MiTCR v1.1. The analysis was restricted to V-J combinations with a frequency above 0.0001, which together covered just over 99% of the repertoires. The TCS score was defined as F50 (clonal expansion) divided by E x V (chaos), with BLOSUM62-based TCRdist calculated between CDR3 peptides within each V-J. Welch's t-statistics and random forest reduced some 510 V-J features to 10 to 15, which were used in a naive Bayes classifier (R e1071). In TCRdb, the public reads were trimmed at Q25 with fastp and aligned with MiXCR, with productive beta chains retained. A single entry per CDR3 protein holds the most common genes and DNA from its merged rows. These V and J calls derive from TCRdb rather than the authors' analysis. This sample comprises hundreds of thousands of distinct CDR3 sequences, 15% to 20% of them detected only once. Clones ranked in the top ten supply roughly 44% of the sample.

The CDR3 contains 14 residues, cysteine and phenylalanine counted. Of all the DNA, just the CDR3 is kept, 42 bases in frame from base 1. From the germline V gene, CDR1 is SGDLS and CDR2 is YYNGEE. Trimming accounts for 0 bases at V and 4 bases at J, while the number of junction bases matched to no gene is 3. This sample stems from a study of T cells in Graves' hyperthyroidism and ophthalmopathy (dated by TCRdb to the late 2010s). For the wider study: Peripheral blood was sampled at the time of initial diagnosis, prior to any treatment. A discovery cohort of around 100 patients, approximately 45 with Graves' ophthalmopathy and more than 55 with stable Graves' hyperthyroidism, was used to find distinguishing TCR V-J signatures. An independent validation cohort of 18 to 20 hyperthyroidism patients and approximately 16 patients who later progressed to ophthalmopathy tested prospective prediction of ophthalmopathy. The approximately 100 discovery patients were randomly split 7:3 into training and test sets. The study also compared thyroid tissue and blood T-cell repertoires from several Graves' hyperthyroidism patients. After blood sampling, hyperthyroidism patients were treated with methimazole at a starting dose of 30 mg daily, and ophthalmopathy patients were treated with high-dose intravenous methylprednisolone. The paper reports TCR Vbeta CDR3 sequencing of more than 120 peripheral blood samples: over 40 ophthalmopathy, fewer than 80 hyperthyroidism and around 17 progressor patients. Findings and caveats that apply to the study as a whole: Ophthalmopathy was separated from stable hyperthyroidism by a 13 V-J signature model, with around 90% sensitivity and roughly 84% specificity obtained in cross-validation and 80%/75% obtained in testing. In validation, progression to ophthalmopathy was predicted by the model with approximately 67% sensitivity and roughly 76% specificity, a median of approximately 6.5 months before onset. Sample size was not statistically predetermined, and blinding of investigators to group allocation was not performed. Blood samples also contained most of the expanded thyroid clonotypes (frequency above 0.001), which suggests that blood repertoires may reflect thyroid immune responses.

Sequenced material: blood. This chain joins TRBV9 to TRBJ2-5, with 7 bases matching TRBD2. This sequence was found in a middle-aged man with Graves' ophthalmopathy. CDR3 protein: CASSVDTSAETQYF. In nucleotide form, the sequence is TGTGCCAGCAGCGTAGACACTAGCGCAGAGACCCAGTACTTC.